This record concerns one T cell receptor (beta chain) sequence. The PCR contained 60 Vbeta and 13 Jbeta primers. The table came from immunoSEQ multiplex PCR; TCRdb's copy has only in-frame clones and leaves some out. Here the sample table reports more than 140,000 clones. The data are from a study of cytomegalovirus exposure and HLA in healthy donors. The germline gives CDR1 SGHTA, CDR2 FQGNSA. This CDR3 is 13 amino acids long. V was shortened by 5 bases and J by 2 bases, with 9 bases between the two germline ends. Sample: PBMCs. The sequence came from a woman aged 18-35 years in good health and CMV-seronegative. The rearrangement uses TRBV7-2 and TRBJ2-5; tentative D call: TRBD2 (6 bases). The CDR3 is CASSEGLQETQYF. The CDR3 DNA reads as TGTGCCAGCAGCGAGGGACTTCAAGAGACCCAGTACTTC.